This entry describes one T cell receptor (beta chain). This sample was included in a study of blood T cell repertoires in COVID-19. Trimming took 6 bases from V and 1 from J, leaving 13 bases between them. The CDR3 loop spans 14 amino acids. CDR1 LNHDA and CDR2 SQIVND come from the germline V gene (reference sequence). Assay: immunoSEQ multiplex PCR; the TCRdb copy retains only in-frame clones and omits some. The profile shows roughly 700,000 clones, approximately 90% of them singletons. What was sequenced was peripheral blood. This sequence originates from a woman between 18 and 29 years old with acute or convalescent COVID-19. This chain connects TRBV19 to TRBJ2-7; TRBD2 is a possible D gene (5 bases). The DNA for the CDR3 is TGTGCCAGTAGCCCCGGACCGGGATCCTACGAGCAGTACTTC. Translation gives CASSPGPGSYEQYF.